This T cell receptor beta chain emerged from a study of shared clonotypes between healthy human individuals. Per germline, CDR1 SEHNR and CDR2 FQNEAQ (reference sequence). CDR3 size: 15 residues. The repertoire was sequenced with immunoSEQ multiplex PCR; TCRdb's copy has only in-frame clones and lacks some. The table has hundreds of thousands of clones, around 72% seen once. Comment on this clone: A junction boundary mismatches the germline segment, possibly from a read error.

The sequencing input was memory CD4+ T cells sorted from blood. Subset in this sample: CD45RA-negative fraction. The sequence was obtained from a woman aged 25 to 39 in good health. The chain combines TRBV7-9 with TRBJ1-5, with D unresolved. The DNA for the CDR3 is TGTGCCAGCAGCCACGATATGGGTCCCAATCGGCCCCAGCATTTT. Encoded protein: CASSHDMGPNRPQHF.